The clone carrying this T cell receptor (beta chain) was detected only a few times. As yet, its antigen is unknown. This sample is part of a study of T cells in Graves' hyperthyroidism and ophthalmopathy. Amplification targeted TCR beta CDR3 regions from RNA transcripts. When the TCR CDR3 underwent first-round RT-PCR, the HTBI primer set was used. TCRdb reanalysed the multiplex PCR reads using MiXCR and keeps one entry per CDR3 protein. The table includes hundreds of thousands of distinct CDR3 sequences, over 40% detected once. Study-level points and caveats: Expanded thyroid clonotypes (above 0.001) were mostly also found in blood.

The V gene lost 5 bases and the J gene lost 0 bases, with 11 bases spanning the gap. The CDR3 totals 15 residues. Germline CDR1 SGHTA, CDR2 FQGNSA. The specimen was peripheral blood or thyroid tissue (not recorded which). The chain uses TRBV7-2 and TRBJ1-3, with D maybe TRBD1 (6 bases). The sequence was obtained from an adult man with Graves' disease, either hyperthyroidism or ophthalmopathy (not recorded which). CDR3 region: CASSQNRVSGNTIYF. The CDR3 nucleotides are TGTGCCAGCAGCCAAAACAGGGTCTCTGGAAACACCATATATTTT.